The 28 T cell receptor beta chains presented below share a single source sample, sequenced in a study of early T cells in non-severe SARS-CoV-2 infection. TCRdb passed the 5' RACE reads through MiXCR, listing each CDR3 protein once. The data contain 85,000 to 100,000 distinct CDR3 sequences, about 15% of them singletons. Sequencing was carried out using whole blood. These receptors originate from an adult who was a healthcare worker with PCR-confirmed SARS-CoV-2 infection or an uninfected control (not recorded which).

The chain links TRBV6-2 or TRBV6-3 to TRBJ1-1; the D is unclear. This CDR3 has 14 amino acids. V was pared by 1 base and J by 4 bases, with 10 bases between. Germline V CDR1 and CDR2: MNHEY, SVGEGT. The CDR3, as DNA: TGTGCCAGCAGTTACTACCCGGGAAGCACTGAAGCTTTCTTT. Translated, it gives CASSYYPGSTEAFF.

The rearrangement uses TRBV9 and TRBJ2-3, with 10 bases that match TRBD1. Trimming at V came to 1 base and at J to 0 bases, leaving 2 bases not matched to a gene. The CDR3 sequence is 16 residues long. CDR1 is SGDLS, CDR2 YYNGEE, per germline. The CDR3 coding sequence is TGTGCCAGCAGCGTACGGGGACAGGGGAGCACAGATACGCAGTATTTT. Translation gives CASSVRGQGSTDTQYF. Full variable domain (remainder filled in from reference TRBV9 and TRBJ2-3): DSGVTQTPKHLITATGQRVTLRCSPRSGDLSVYWYQQSLDQGLQFLIQYYNGEERAKGNILERFSAQQFPDLHSELNLSSLELGDSALYFCASSVRGQGSTDTQYFGPGTRLTVL.

The table lists this clonotype with a few counts. V is TRBV12-3 or TRBV12-4 and J is TRBJ1-5, with a possible D match to TRBD1 (5 bases). V was clipped by 8 bases and J by 3 bases, with 20 bases between them. This CDR3 is built from 16 residues. CDR3 sequence reads: CASSTLAKGDNQPQHF. The CDR3 DNA reads TGTGCCAGCTCGACTTTGGCGAAAGGGGACAATCAGCCCCAGCATTTT.

The chain links TRBV29-1 to TRBJ2-7; D tentatively reads TRBD1 or TRBD2 (6 bases each). The ends were cut back, 3 bases at V and 2 bases at J, with 11 bases in the middle. Looked up from germline, CDR1 is SQVTM and CDR2 is ANQGSEA. There are 13 residues in the CDR3. CDR3: CSVDPGGTYEQYF. DNA for the CDR3: TGCAGCGTTGATCCCGGGGGCACCTACGAGCAGTACTTC.

The chain has TRBV12-3 or TRBV12-4 and TRBJ2-7; D might be TRBD1 (6 bases). The CDR3 spans 14 residues. Trimming stripped 2 bases from V and 3 bases from J, with 11 bases between. The DNA for the CDR3 is TGTGCCAGCAGTTTACTGACAGGTAGCTACGAGCAGTACTTC. It encodes CASSLLTGSYEQYF.

This chain connects TRBV6-6 to TRBJ1-3; 10 nucleotides align to TRBD1. The germline V gene has CDR1 MNHNY and CDR2 SVGAGI (reference sequence). There are 14 residues in the CDR3. Trimming took 5 bases from V and 4 from J; bases not matched to a gene: 2. The CDR3 loop is CASSRDRGGNTIYF. In nucleotides, the CDR3 is TGTGCCAGCAGTCGGGACAGGGGCGGAAACACCATATATTTT.

This rearrangement joins TRBV27 to TRBJ2-2; 11 bases agree with TRBD2. Germline CDR1 is MNHEY and CDR2 is SMNVEV (reference sequence). The J segment lost 6 bases and the V segment lost 9 bases, leaving 9 bases of the junction unmatched. The CDR3 totals 15 residues. The CDR3 DNA is TGTGCCAGTTTCAAGCTAGCGGGAGGATCCGGGGAGCTGTTTTTT. Translating it yields CASFKLAGGSGELFF.

The rearrangement links TRBV4-1 to TRBJ2-7, with 8 bases identical to TRBD2. Trimming at V came to 4 bases and at J to 2 bases, leaving 4 bases not matched to a gene. This CDR3 is built from 14 residues. Germline-derived CDR1 and CDR2 are MGHRA and YSYEKL. The CDR3 DNA reads as TGCGCCAGCAGCCCCGCGGGAGGAGCCTACGAGCAGTACTTC. It yields the protein CASSPAGGAYEQYF.

In this sample, this clonotype turned up a few times. The chain couples TRBV7-2 to TRBJ2-1; 9 nucleotides match TRBD2. Per the germline V gene, CDR1 is SGHTA and CDR2 is FQGNSA. The CDR3 consists of 16 residues. V dropped 6 bases and J dropped 4; count of bases not matched to a gene: 10. The CDR3 DNA is TGTGCCAGCAGGGGAGCGGGAGGAACCCCATACAATGAGCAGTTCTTC. Its protein is CASRGAGGTPYNEQFF.

The V call is TRBV20-1, the J call TRBJ2-1; tentative D call: TRBD2 (6 bases). The length of the CDR3 is 16 residues. CDR1 DFQATT and CDR2 SNEGSKA come from the germline V gene (reference sequence). Trimming took 6 bases from V and 4 from J, leaving 22 bases between them. The DNA of the CDR3 is TGCAGTGCCGCATCCCGCCCCGGTGGGGGGTACAATGAGCAGTTCTTC. This encodes CSAASRPGGGYNEQFF.

The chain employs TRBV28 and TRBJ1-2; D gene ambiguous. Trimming took 6 bases from V and 4 from J, leaving 9 bases between them. Germline V CDR1 and CDR2: MDHEN, SYDVKM. CDR3 length: 12 residues. The CDR3 protein is CASSPSLYGYTF. The CDR3, as DNA: TGTGCCAGCAGCCCATCCCTCTATGGCTACACCTTC.

This clonotype was counted at least ten times. V gene TRBV20-1 combines with J gene TRBJ2-1; 10 nucleotides match TRBD2. This CDR3 spans 15 amino acids. Germline CDR1 DFQATT, CDR2 SNEGSKA (reference sequence). The ends lost 2 bases at V and 8 bases at J; junction bases unmatched: 9. In nucleotides, the CDR3 is TGCAGTGCTAGAAGGCGCATAGCGGGAGGCCATGAGCAGTTCTTC. As protein: CSARRRIAGGHEQFF.

A note on this clonotype: One end of the junction varies from germline; a read error may be responsible. The chain uses TRBV7-2 and TRBJ2-7; 10 bases align to TRBD2. The CDR3 is 16 amino acids. The germline V gene encodes CDR1 SGHTA and CDR2 FQGNSA. As DNA, the CDR3 is TGTGTCAGCAGCTTAGGGAGCACCGGGACTAGCGCCGAGCAGTACTTC. Encoded protein: CVSSLGSTGTSAEQYF.

This clonotype appeared a few times. CDR3 region: CASSTGLAGGTFYNEQFF. CDR3 in DNA: TGTGCCAGTAGTACGGGACTAGCGGGGGGAACATTCTACAATGAGCAGTTCTTC. The V call is TRBV19, the J call TRBJ2-1; 15 positions agree with TRBD2. With 4 bases clipped from V and 3 bases from J, the junction kept 7 bases outside the gene matches. CDR1 and CDR2 (germline): LNHDA, SQIVND (reference sequence). The CDR3 contains 18 residues.

The genes are TRBV7-9 and TRBJ2-1; TRBD2 matches at 12 bases. Per the germline V gene, CDR1 is SEHNR and CDR2 is FQNEAQ (reference sequence). Trimming at V came to 4 bases and at J to 5 bases, leaving 6 bases not matched to a gene. The CDR3 is 16 amino acids. Here the CDR3 reads CASSSRLAGVNNEQFF. For the CDR3, the DNA is TGTGCCAGCAGCTCGAGACTAGCGGGGGTCAACAATGAGCAGTTCTTC.

Points on this clonotype: The junction and the germline gene differ at one end; a read error may be behind it. V and J are TRBV7-9 and TRBJ2-1; 12 nucleotides agree with TRBD2. Germline V gene sequence: CDR1 SEHNR, CDR2 FQNEAQ (reference sequence). This CDR3 is built from 15 residues. CDR3 coding DNA: TGTGCCAGCAGTTTAGCTAGCGGGAGGGTAGGTGAGCAGTTCTTC. This encodes CASSLASGRVGEQFF.

This clonotype was observed a handful of times. The chain uses TRBV20-1 and TRBJ2-7, with 8 bases fitting TRBD1. CDR3 length: 14 residues. V shed 6 bases, J shed 0 bases, and the junction held 7 bases outside the gene matches. CDR1 is DFQATT and CDR2 is SNEGSKA in the germline V gene (reference sequence). CDR3 coding DNA: TGCAGTGCGTCGGGACAGGAGAGCTCCTACGAGCAGTACTTC. Its protein is CSASGQESSYEQYF.

This clonotype was observed a few times. This rearrangement joins TRBV12-3 or TRBV12-4 to TRBJ1-1; no firm D call. The CDR3 extends over 17 amino acids. The V end lost 8 bases, the J end lost 0 bases, and 22 bases lay between the germline ends. CDR3 sequence reads: CASELTWGVRMNTEAFF. CDR3 sequence (DNA): TGTGCCAGCGAATTAACTTGGGGTGTGAGGATGAACACTGAAGCTTTCTTT.

The rearrangement uses TRBV24-1 and TRBJ2-1, with 8 bases that match TRBD2. CDR1 and CDR2 from the germline V gene are KGHDR and SFDVKD. V trimming: 2 bases; J trimming: 0 bases; junction bases outside the gene matches: 8. This CDR3 contains 18 residues. CDR3 DNA sequence: TGTGCCACCAGTGATTCTCTAGCGGGTCCGCTCTCCTACAATGAGCAGTTCTTC. This translates into CATSDSLAGPLSYNEQFF.

The chain uses TRBV9 and TRBJ2-7; TRBD2 might be the D (5 bases). V lost 5 bases and J 7 bases, leaving 16 bases between the germline ends. The CDR3 is 13 amino acids. CDR1 and CDR2 (germline): SGDLS, YYNGEE. CDR3 in amino acids: CASSYHPEDEQYF. The CDR3 DNA reads TGTGCCAGCAGTTACCATCCGGAGGATGAGCAGTACTTC. The entire variable domain, with the rest obtained from reference TRBV9 and TRBJ2-7, is as follows: DSGVTQTPKHLITATGQRVTLRCSPRSGDLSVYWYQQSLDQGLQFLIQYYNGEERAKGNILERFSAQQFPDLHSELNLSSLELGDSALYFCASSYHPEDEQYFGPGTRLTVT.

This clonotype has ten or more counts. The chain has TRBV4-3 and TRBJ2-6, with no clear D. Trimming pared 0 bases from V and 2 bases from J, leaving 8 bases between. This CDR3 has 16 amino acids. Per the germline V gene, CDR1 is LGHNA and CDR2 is YSLEER. The CDR3 sequence is CASSQDGGAGANVLTF. The CDR3 coding sequence is TGCGCCAGCAGCCAAGATGGTGGGGCTGGGGCCAACGTCCTGACTTTC.

The chain couples TRBV18 to TRBJ2-7, with D perhaps assigned TRBD1 or TRBD2 (6 bases each). CDR3 length equals 14 residues. The germline V gene encodes CDR1 KGHSH and CDR2 LQKENI. V gave up 4 bases and J gave up 2 bases, with 12 bases separating them. The CDR3 protein is CASSRGAQTYEQYF. The CDR3, as DNA: TGTGCCAGCTCACGGGGGGCGCAGACCTACGAGCAGTACTTC.

Worth noting for this clonotype: A much larger clone differs by one base, so this may be a read error. J is TRBJ2-5 and V is TRBV9; 7 nucleotides agree with TRBD1. CDR1 and CDR2 (germline): SGDLS, YYNGEE. CDR3 length: 16 residues. CDR3 bases: TGTGCCAGCAGCGTAGAGTGGGGGACAGCCGAAGAGTCCCAGTACTTC. Its protein product is CASSVEWGTAEESQYF. Supplemented by reference TRBV9 and TRBJ2-5, the full variable domain reads DSGVTQTPKHLITATGQRVTLRCSPRSGDLSVYWYQQSLDQGLQFLIQYYNGEERAKGNILERFSAQQFPDLHSELNLSSLELGDSALYFCASSVEWGTAEESQYFGPGTRLLVL.

This clonotype was seen many times. The chain's CDR3 is CASSFLQDFTPSSYEQYF. As DNA, the CDR3 is TGTGCCAGCAGCTTTCTGCAGGACTTCACCCCTAGCTCCTACGAGCAGTACTTC. The gene calls are TRBV7-2 and TRBJ2-7; tentatively, D is TRBD2 (5 bases). V shed 3 bases and J shed 0 bases, with 21 bases lying between them. Germline assignment: CDR1 SGHTA and CDR2 FQGNSA. The CDR3 covers 18 residues.

The chain uses TRBV24-1 and TRBJ1-5, with a tentative D call TRBD1 (5 bases). CDR1 KGHDR and CDR2 SFDVKD come from the germline V gene. The CDR3 is made up of 12 amino acids. V lost 9 bases and J lost 6, with 11 bases in between. CDR3 in amino acids: CATGAGSQPQHF. The CDR3, as DNA: TGTGCCACCGGGGCAGGGAGTCAGCCCCAGCATTTT.

The J gene is TRBJ1-4, the V gene TRBV28; D ambiguous. The V end was cut by 5 bases, the J end by 8 bases, with 18 bases between. This CDR3 region has 15 residues. Germline assignment: CDR1 MDHEN and CDR2 SYDVKM. CDR3 in DNA: TGTGCCAGCAGTCGATCGACGGGGATTCGGGAAAAACTGTTTTTT. It encodes CASSRSTGIREKLFF. Full variable domain (outside the CDR3, taken from reference TRBV28 and TRBJ1-4): DVKVTQSSRYLVKRTGEKVFLECVQDMDHENMFWYRQDPGLGLRLIYFSYDVKMKEKGDIPEGYSVSREKKERFSLILESASTNQTSMYLCASSRSTGIREKLFFGSGTQLSVL.

This clonotype was seen a few times. This chain connects TRBV9 to TRBJ2-2; TRBD2 might be the D (6 bases). V shed 4 bases and J shed 4 bases, with 14 bases lying between them. Germline V lookup: CDR1 SGDLS, CDR2 YYNGEE. This CDR3 has 15 amino acids. This chain's CDR3 is CASSPRDSLTGELFF. CDR3 DNA sequence: TGTGCCAGCAGCCCACGGGACTCGCTCACCGGGGAGCTGTTTTTT.

The chain recombines TRBV29-1 with TRBJ2-3, with D perhaps matching TRBD1 (5 bases). Trimming pared 7 bases from V and 1 base from J, leaving 15 bases between. Germline CDR1 reads SQVTM; CDR2 reads ANQGSEA. The CDR3 contains 14 residues. CDR3 region: CSGSQGQGTDTQYF. The CDR3 DNA sequence: TGCAGCGGAAGCCAGGGTCAGGGCACAGATACGCAGTATTTT.